This is a list of T cell receptor beta chains from one sample in a study of blood T cell repertoires in COVID-19. Measured with immunoSEQ multiplex PCR; TCRdb has only the in-frame clones, and not every one. Counted here are under 300,000 clones, 88% occurring once; the ten biggest clones make up 3.1%. The sequenced sample consisted of PBMCs or T cells enriched from blood (not recorded which). These receptor sequences come from a woman in her 40s who had been exposed to COVID-19. Both conserved end residues are part of each CDR3. Each record gives: V gene, J gene, clone size, D gene, CDR3 protein, CDR3 DNA. A D gene is named only where the DNA matches it firmly. Size values are once, few and many counts, or a class for expanded clones, and some rows have none.

V: TRBV28
J: TRBJ1-4
size: NA
D: TRBD1
CDR3: CASSLTGVNEKLFF
DNA: TGTGCCAGCAGCCTTACAGGGGTTAATGAAAAACTGTTTTTT

V: TRBV19
J: TRBJ2-7
size: NA
D: TRBD1
CDR3: CASSTPRNRGLSYEQYF
DNA: TGTGCCAGTAGTACCCCTCGTAACAGGGGTCTTTCCTACGAGCAGTACTTC

V: TRBV9
J: TRBJ2-3
size: many
D: TRBD1
CDR3: CASSAGQGNPDTQYF
DNA: TGTGCCAGCAGCGCCGGACAGGGGAACCCAGATACGCAGTATTTT

V: TRBV5-4
J: TRBJ2-7
size: NA
D: TRBD1
CDR3: CASSPRDSYEQYF
DNA: TGTGCCAGCAGCCCTAGGGACAGCTACGAGCAGTACTTC

V: TRBV9
J: TRBJ1-2
size: NA
D: NA
CDR3: CASSPRTVVRGYTF
DNA: TGTGCCAGCAGCCCTCGCACAGTTGTTAGGGGCTACACCTTC

V: TRBV13
J: TRBJ2-1
size: NA
D: NA
CDR3: CASSLDRNNEQFF
DNA: TGTGCCAGCAGCTTAGACAGGAACAATGAGCAGTTCTTC

V: TRBV5-6
J: TRBJ2-5
size: NA
D: NA
CDR3: CASSFRARAETQYF
DNA: TGTGCCAGCAGCTTCAGGGCCCGGGCGGAGACCCAGTACTTC

V: TRBV10-3
J: TRBJ2-1
size: NA
D: NA
CDR3: CAISESSNDEQFF
DNA: TGTGCCATCAGTGAATCCAGTAACGATGAGCAGTTCTTC

V: TRBV2
J: TRBJ2-3
size: NA
D: NA
CDR3: CASSEWRETDTQYF
DNA: TGTGCCAGCAGTGAATGGAGAGAGACAGATACGCAGTATTTT

V: TRBV27
J: TRBJ2-3
size: NA
D: TRBD1
CDR3: CASSLTGGGADTQYF
DNA: TGTGCCAGCAGTTTAACAGGGGGTGGAGCAGATACGCAGTATTTT

V: TRBV25-1
J: TRBJ2-3
size: few
D: NA
CDR3: CASSESGRADTQYF
DNA: TGTGCCAGCAGTGAAAGCGGGCGCGCAGATACGCAGTATTTT

V: TRBV5-1
J: TRBJ1-2
size: NA
D: TRBD1
CDR3: CASSLEQGHYGYTF
DNA: TGCGCCAGCAGCTTGGAACAGGGGCACTATGGCTACACCTTC

V: TRBV6-2/TRBV6-3
J: TRBJ2-3
size: NA
D: TRBD2
CDR3: CASSRRGLAGGLPQWYF
DNA: TGTGCCAGCAGCCGACGAGGGCTAGCGGGCGGGCTCCCGCAGTGGTATTTT

V: TRBV6-2/TRBV6-3
J: TRBJ2-1
size: NA
D: TRBD2
CDR3: CASNPTWTSVYNEQFF
DNA: TGTGCCAGCAACCCTACGTGGACTAGCGTATACAATGAGCAGTTCTTC

V: TRBV4-1
J: TRBJ1-2
size: few
D: TRBD1
CDR3: CASSPPGGRNGYTF
DNA: TGCGCCAGCAGCCCCCCAGGGGGAAGAAATGGCTACACCTTC

V: TRBV5-5
J: TRBJ1-2
size: NA
D: NA
CDR3: CASSLGAGGLANYGYTF
DNA: TGTGCCAGCAGCCTGGGGGCAGGAGGCTTAGCTAACTATGGCTACACCTTC

V: TRBV4-2
J: TRBJ2-2
size: NA
D: TRBD2
CDR3: CASSQGTSGGPILFF
DNA: TGTGCCAGCAGCCAAGGGACTAGCGGGGGGCCCATCCTGTTTTTT

V: TRBV5-6
J: TRBJ1-2
size: once
D: NA
CDR3: CASSEGYGYTF
DNA: TGTGCCAGCAGCGAGGGCTATGGCTACACCTTC

V: TRBV19
J: TRBJ1-4
size: few
D: NA
CDR3: CASSSPQTTNEKLFF
DNA: TGTGCCAGTTCCTCCCCCCAGACAACTAATGAAAAACTGTTTTTT

V: TRBV3-1/TRBV3-2
J: TRBJ1-4
size: NA
D: TRBD1
CDR3: CASSHPQGAREKLFF
DNA: TGTGCCAGCAGCCATCCGCAGGGGGCGAGAGAAAAACTGTTTTTT

V: TRBV27
J: TRBJ2-2
size: few
D: NA
CDR3: CASRRETNTGELFF
DNA: TGTGCCAGCCGACGGGAAACGAACACCGGGGAGCTGTTTTTT

V: TRBV7-2
J: TRBJ1-5
size: NA
D: TRBD1
CDR3: CASSWDRAQPQHF
DNA: TGTGCCAGCAGTTGGGACAGGGCTCAGCCCCAGCATTTT

V: TRBV11-3
J: TRBJ1-4
size: few
D: TRBD1
CDR3: CASSVDRGNEKLFF
DNA: TGTGCCAGCAGCGTCGACAGGGGTAATGAAAAACTGTTTTTT

V: TRBV4-2
J: TRBJ1-2
size: many
D: TRBD1
CDR3: CASSQDGQGYGYTF
DNA: TGTGCCAGCAGCCAAGACGGACAGGGCTATGGCTACACCTTC

V: TRBV4-1
J: TRBJ1-6
size: NA
D: TRBD1
CDR3: CASSQTDRGWNNSPLHF
DNA: TGCGCCAGCAGCCAAACGGACAGGGGGTGGAATAATTCACCCCTCCACTTT

V: TRBV18
J: TRBJ2-7
size: once
D: NA
CDR3: CASSPGTVYEQYF
DNA: TGTGCCAGCTCACCCGGGACTGTCTACGAGCAGTACTTC

V: TRBV4-2
J: TRBJ2-7
size: NA
D: NA
CDR3: CASSQDRRDLHEQYF
DNA: TGTGCCAGCAGCCAAGATCGGAGGGATCTCCACGAGCAGTACTTC

V: TRBV2
J: TRBJ1-1
size: NA
D: NA
CDR3: CASSPGNLNTEAFF
DNA: TGTGCCAGCAGTCCCGGGAATCTGAACACTGAAGCTTTCTTT